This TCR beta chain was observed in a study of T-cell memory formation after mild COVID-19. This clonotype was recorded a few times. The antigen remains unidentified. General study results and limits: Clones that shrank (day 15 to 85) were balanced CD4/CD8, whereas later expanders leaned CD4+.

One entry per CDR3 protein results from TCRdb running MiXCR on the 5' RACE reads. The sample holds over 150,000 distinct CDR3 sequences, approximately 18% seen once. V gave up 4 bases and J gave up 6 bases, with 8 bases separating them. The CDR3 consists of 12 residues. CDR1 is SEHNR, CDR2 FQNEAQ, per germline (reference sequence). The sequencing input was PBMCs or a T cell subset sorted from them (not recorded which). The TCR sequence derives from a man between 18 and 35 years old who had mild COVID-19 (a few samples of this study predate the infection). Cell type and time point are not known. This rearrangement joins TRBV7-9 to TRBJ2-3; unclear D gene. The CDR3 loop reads CASSSQMDTQYF. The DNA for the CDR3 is TGTGCCAGCAGCTCCCAGATGGATACGCAGTATTTT.